This TCR beta chain was identified in a study of shared clonotypes between healthy human individuals. Study-wide findings and caveats: Naive subsets generally had larger estimated richness than memory subsets. Sampling covered blood only; tissue repertoires likely differ. Clonotype sharing among the donors was expected to vary with sequencing depth.

CD8 cells classed as naive were CD45RO-negative and positively selected for CCR7, excluding terminally differentiated effector memory CD45RA+ cells. Germline V lookup: CDR1 MNHEY, CDR2 SMNVEV (reference sequence). The CDR3 runs to 18 residues. V shed 4 bases and J 5 bases; nucleotides not matched to a gene: 18. On sorted subsets, replicate PCRs used about 200 ng DNA, or roughly 30,000 T cell genomes. Sequencing was performed with immunoSEQ multiplex PCR; in TCRdb, only in-frame clones are kept and a portion is missing. The sample includes more than 2 million clones, around 93% seen only once; the top ten take under 2%. As regards this clone: The antigen is undetermined.

The chain joins TRBV27 to TRBJ1-2, with 8 bases that match TRBD1. Sequenced: naive CD8+ T cells from PBMCs. The sequence derives from a man aged 18 to 30 in good health. Some clones in this sample may be carry-over from other donors' samples. The CDR3 sequence is CASSSVRLDRGVGYGYTF. In nucleotides, the CDR3 is TGTGCCAGCAGTTCAGTAAGATTAGACAGGGGTGTTGGGTATGGCTACACCTTC.